These 13 T cell receptor beta chains were all obtained from the same sample, sequenced in a study of cytotoxic CD8 clonotypes in ibrutinib-treated CLL. The assay was immunoSEQ multiplex PCR, and TCRdb's table has in-frame clones only and misses some. The table includes some 130,000 clones, 80% to 90% detected once. Specimen: PBMCs, collected after 24 months of ibrutinib treatment. The receptors come from a human donor with chronic lymphocytic leukemia.

This clone has a single count. V and J are TRBV7-9 and TRBJ2-1; 10 bases align to TRBD2. The CDR3 is 16 residues long. Germline assignment: CDR1 SEHNR and CDR2 FQNEAQ (reference sequence). Trimming took 6 bases from V and 0 from J; bases not matched to a gene: 5. This CDR3 is CASSYGTSVSYNEQFF. The CDR3 nucleotides are TGTGCCAGCAGTTACGGGACTAGCGTCTCCTACAATGAGCAGTTCTTC. Supplemented by reference TRBV7-9 and TRBJ2-1, the full variable domain reads DTGVSQNPRHKITKRGQNVTFRCDPISEHNRLYWYRQTLGQGPEFLTYFQNEAQLEKSRLLSDRFSAERPKGSFSTLEIQRTEQGDSAMYLCASSYGTSVSYNEQFFGPGTRLTVL.

The V call is TRBV11-3, the J call TRBJ1-1; no firm D call. V shed 5 bases and J shed 7 bases, with 23 bases lying between them. The germline V gene encodes CDR1 SGHNT and CDR2 YENEEA. This CDR3 comprises 16 residues. CDR3 in DNA: TGTGCCAGCAGCAACCGGGATTCCTTCTACGAGGGTGAAGCTTTCTTT. Encoded protein: CASSNRDSFYEGEAFF.

This sequence joins TRBV7-9 and TRBJ1-4; a possible D gene is TRBD1 (5 bases). The germline gives CDR1 SEHNR, CDR2 FQNEAQ (reference sequence). This CDR3 contains 17 residues. The germline V and J ends were trimmed by 3 bases and 8 bases, with 22 bases remaining between them. CDR3: CASSFSGGAGTAEKLFF. CDR3 in DNA: TGTGCCAGCAGCTTTTCGGGAGGGGCTGGGACGGCCGAAAAACTGTTTTTT. Full variable domain (outside the CDR3, taken from reference TRBV7-9 and TRBJ1-4): DTGVSQNPRHKITKRGQNVTFRCDPISEHNRLYWYRQTLGQGPEFLTYFQNEAQLEKSRLLSDRFSAERPKGSFSTLEIQRTEQGDSAMYLCASSFSGGAGTAEKLFFGSGTQLSVL.

The CDR3 loop is CAITSGTVVGEQYF. CDR3 bases: TGTGCCATCACGTCCGGGACAGTGGTGGGTGAGCAGTACTTC. The chain links TRBV10-3 to TRBJ2-7; 7 nucleotides line up with TRBD1. V lost 7 bases and J lost 7; bases outside the gene matches: 13. CDR3 length: 14 amino acids. Germline V gene lookup returns CDR1 ENHRY and CDR2 SYGVKD.

This sequence joins TRBV19 and TRBJ1-6, with D possibly matching TRBD1 (6 bases). In germline, CDR1 is LNHDA, CDR2 SQIVND (reference sequence). The CDR3 sequence is 13 residues long. Written as DNA, the CDR3 is TGTGCGGCAAGGGACACCCATAATTCACCCCTCCACTTT. This translates into CAARDTHNSPLHF.

The chain has TRBV4-2 and TRBJ2-7; D is perhaps TRBD2 (6 bases). The CDR3 spans 14 residues. Germline V CDR1 and CDR2: LGHNA, YNFKEQ. V dropped 1 base and J dropped 4 bases, with 11 bases sitting between them. CDR3 coding DNA: TGTGCCAGCAGCCAAGCCCCCGGGGGTTACGAGCAGTACTTC. Protein product: CASSQAPGGYEQYF.

The CDR3 loop is CSVEGLAGGLEQFF. The CDR3 DNA follows: TGCAGCGTAGAGGGACTAGCGGGGGGGCTTGAGCAGTTCTTC. The chain combines TRBV29-1 with TRBJ2-1, with 16 bases lining up with TRBD2. Trimming cost V 6 bases and J 9 bases; bases outside gene matches: 5. The CDR3 runs to 14 residues. Germline values: CDR1 SQVTM, CDR2 ANQGSEA.

The chain links TRBV2 to TRBJ1-2; no clear D. CDR1 is SNHLY, CDR2 FYNNEI, per germline. CDR3 length equals 13 residues. The V end lost 3 bases, the J end lost 6 bases, and 11 bases lay between the germline ends. This chain's CDR3 is CASSDYITNGYTF. In nucleotides, the CDR3 is TGTGCCAGCAGTGATTACATTACTAATGGCTACACCTTC.

The V and J genes are TRBV28 and TRBJ2-7; 10 bases line up with TRBD1. The CDR3 runs 14 residues. J gave up 7 bases and V 8 bases, and 11 bases lay outside the gene matches. The germline V gene encodes CDR1 MDHEN and CDR2 SYDVKM. In nucleotides, the CDR3 is TGTGCCAGCCGGTCGAGGGGACAGGGGATAGAGCAGTACTTC. This translates into CASRSRGQGIEQYF.

The chain carries TRBV30 and TRBJ2-3; D is uncertain. Trimming took 2 bases from V and 6 from J, leaving 12 bases between them. The CDR3 loop spans 13 amino acids. Germline V gene data show CDR1 as GTSNPN and CDR2 as SVGIG (reference sequence). The CDR3 sequence: CAWSSLDGDTQYF. DNA for the CDR3: TGTGCCTGGAGTTCCCTTGACGGGGATACGCAGTATTTT.

The gene calls are TRBV28 and TRBJ2-5; D might be TRBD1 (6 bases). CDR3 length equals 15 residues. Germline CDR1 reads MDHEN; CDR2 reads SYDVKM. Trimming stripped 7 bases from V and 2 bases from J, with 17 bases between. CDR3 amino acids: CASKGTKQLQETQYF. The CDR3 DNA reads as TGTGCCAGCAAAGGGACAAAACAATTACAAGAGACCCAGTACTTC.

This chain uses TRBV25-1 with TRBJ1-1; D gene ambiguous. Germline V gene data show CDR1 as MGHDK and CDR2 as SYGVNS. This CDR3 comprises 12 residues. V shed 5 bases and J shed 6 bases, with 10 bases lying between them. CDR3: CASSLGVAEAFF. CDR3 DNA sequence: TGTGCCAGCAGTCTCGGAGTGGCTGAAGCTTTCTTT.

This chain uses TRBV7-2 with TRBJ2-7, with TRBD2 matching over 7 bases. The V gene's germline CDR1 is SGHTA and CDR2 FQGNSA. V lost 5 bases, J lost 5 bases, and 9 bases stayed unmatched. The CDR3 is made up of 14 amino acids. This chain's CDR3 is CASSKGLVSDEQYF. In DNA form, the CDR3 reads TGTGCCAGCAGCAAAGGACTAGTGTCGGACGAGCAGTACTTC.